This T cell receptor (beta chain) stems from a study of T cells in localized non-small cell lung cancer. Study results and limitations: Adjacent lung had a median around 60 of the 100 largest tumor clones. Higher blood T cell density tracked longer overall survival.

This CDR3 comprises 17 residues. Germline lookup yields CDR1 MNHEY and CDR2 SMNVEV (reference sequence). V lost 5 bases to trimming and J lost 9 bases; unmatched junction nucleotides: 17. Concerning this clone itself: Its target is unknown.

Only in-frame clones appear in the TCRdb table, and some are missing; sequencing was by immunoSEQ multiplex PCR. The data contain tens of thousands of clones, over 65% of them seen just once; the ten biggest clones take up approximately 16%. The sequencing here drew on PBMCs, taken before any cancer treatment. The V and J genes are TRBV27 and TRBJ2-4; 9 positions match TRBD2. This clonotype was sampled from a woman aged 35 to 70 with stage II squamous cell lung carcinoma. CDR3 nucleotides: TGTGCCAGCAGTCTCGCCGGTAGCGGGAGTGATCATCGCATTCAGTACTTC. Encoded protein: CASSLAGSGSDHRIQYF.